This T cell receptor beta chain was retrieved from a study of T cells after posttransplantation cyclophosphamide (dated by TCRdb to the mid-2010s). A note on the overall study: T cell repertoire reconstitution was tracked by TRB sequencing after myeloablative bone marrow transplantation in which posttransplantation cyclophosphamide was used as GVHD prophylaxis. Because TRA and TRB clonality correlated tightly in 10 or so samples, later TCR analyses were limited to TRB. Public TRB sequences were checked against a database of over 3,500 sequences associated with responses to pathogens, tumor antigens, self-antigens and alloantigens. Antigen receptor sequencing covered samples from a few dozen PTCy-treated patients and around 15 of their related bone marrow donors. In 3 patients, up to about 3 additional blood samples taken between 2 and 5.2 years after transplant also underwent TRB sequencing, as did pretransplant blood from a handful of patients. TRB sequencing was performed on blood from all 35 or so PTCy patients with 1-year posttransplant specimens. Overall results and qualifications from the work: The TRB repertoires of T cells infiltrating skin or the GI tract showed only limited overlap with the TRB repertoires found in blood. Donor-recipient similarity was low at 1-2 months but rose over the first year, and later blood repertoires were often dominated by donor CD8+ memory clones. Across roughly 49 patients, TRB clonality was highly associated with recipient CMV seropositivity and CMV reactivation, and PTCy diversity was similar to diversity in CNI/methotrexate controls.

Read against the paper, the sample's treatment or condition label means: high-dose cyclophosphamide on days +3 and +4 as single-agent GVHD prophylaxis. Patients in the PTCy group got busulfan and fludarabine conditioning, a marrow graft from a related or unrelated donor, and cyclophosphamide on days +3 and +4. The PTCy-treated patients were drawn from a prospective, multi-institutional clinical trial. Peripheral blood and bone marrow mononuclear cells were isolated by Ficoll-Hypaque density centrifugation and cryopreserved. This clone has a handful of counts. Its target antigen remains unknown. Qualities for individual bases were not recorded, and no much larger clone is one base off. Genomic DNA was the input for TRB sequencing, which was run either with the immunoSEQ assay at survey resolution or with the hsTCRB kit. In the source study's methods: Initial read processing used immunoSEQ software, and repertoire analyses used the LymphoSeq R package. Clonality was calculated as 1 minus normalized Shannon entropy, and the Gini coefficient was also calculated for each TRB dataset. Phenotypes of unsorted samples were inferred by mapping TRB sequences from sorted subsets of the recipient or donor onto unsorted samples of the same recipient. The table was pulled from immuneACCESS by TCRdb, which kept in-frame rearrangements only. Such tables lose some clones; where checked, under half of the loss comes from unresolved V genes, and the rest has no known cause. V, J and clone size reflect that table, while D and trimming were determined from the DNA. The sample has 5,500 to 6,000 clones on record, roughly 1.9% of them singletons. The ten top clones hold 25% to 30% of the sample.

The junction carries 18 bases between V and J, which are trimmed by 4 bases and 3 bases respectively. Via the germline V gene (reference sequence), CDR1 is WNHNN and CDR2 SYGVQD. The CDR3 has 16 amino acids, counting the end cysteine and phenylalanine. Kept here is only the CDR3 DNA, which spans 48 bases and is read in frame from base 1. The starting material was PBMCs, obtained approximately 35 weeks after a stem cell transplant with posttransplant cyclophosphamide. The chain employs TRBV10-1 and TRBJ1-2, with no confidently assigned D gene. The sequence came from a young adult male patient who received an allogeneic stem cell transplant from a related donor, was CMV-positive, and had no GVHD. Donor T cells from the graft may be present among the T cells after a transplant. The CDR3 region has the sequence CASSAPGFTYDYGYTF. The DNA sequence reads TGCGCCAGCAGTGCACCCGGGTTCACCTATGACTATGGCTACACCTTC.